This is a list of T cell receptor beta chains from one sample in a study of blood T cell repertoires in COVID-19. The repertoire was sequenced with immunoSEQ multiplex PCR; TCRdb's copy has only in-frame clones and lacks some. This sample has roughly 69,000 clones, with approximately 80% found just once. The source material was PBMCs or T cells enriched from blood (not recorded which). The source is a woman aged 40-49 years with acute COVID-19. The CDR3 runs from the conserved cysteine through the conserved F or W. D genes are given only for firm matches. Clone size is shown for a subset of rows, as once, few, many or a class of expanded clone.

v_gene: TRBV19; d_gene: TRBD2; j_gene: TRBJ2-1; abundance: -; CDR3aa: CASSIVVGGGASYNEQFF; CDR3nt: TGTGCCAGTAGTATAGTAGTGGGCGGGGGGGCCAGCTACAATGAGCAGTTCTTC
v_gene: TRBV5-4; d_gene: TRBD1; j_gene: TRBJ1-3; abundance: -; CDR3aa: CASSTGTGVISGNTIYF; CDR3nt: TGTGCCAGCAGCACCGGGACAGGGGTGATCTCTGGAAACACCATATATTTT
v_gene: TRBV19; d_gene: -; j_gene: TRBJ1-2; abundance: -; CDR3aa: CASSMAGHYGYTF; CDR3nt: TGTGCCAGTAGTATGGCAGGGCACTATGGCTACACCTTC
v_gene: TRBV12-3/TRBV12-4; d_gene: -; j_gene: TRBJ2-1; abundance: few; CDR3aa: CASSSGGNNEQFF; CDR3nt: TGTGCCAGCAGTTCCGGGGGTAACAATGAGCAGTTCTTC
v_gene: TRBV10-2; d_gene: -; j_gene: TRBJ2-1; abundance: -; CDR3aa: CASSGMGVSYNEQFF; CDR3nt: TGCGCCAGCAGTGGAATGGGAGTCTCCTACAATGAGCAGTTCTTC
v_gene: TRBV21-1; d_gene: -; j_gene: TRBJ2-7; abundance: -; CDR3aa: CASSKNRDRPSYEQYF; CDR3nt: TGTGCCAGCAGCAAGAACCGGGACAGGCCGTCCTACGAGCAGTACTTC
v_gene: TRBV10-1; d_gene: -; j_gene: TRBJ1-5; abundance: few; CDR3aa: CASSDGLNQPQHF; CDR3nt: TGCGCCAGCAGCGACGGACTGAATCAGCCCCAGCATTTT
v_gene: TRBV18; d_gene: -; j_gene: TRBJ1-4; abundance: -; CDR3aa: CASSPPRPEHKSEGLFF; CDR3nt: TGTGCCAGCTCACCACCGAGGCCCGAACATAAATCGGAGGGACTGTTTTTT
v_gene: TRBV27; d_gene: -; j_gene: TRBJ2-2; abundance: -; CDR3aa: CASSINYYTGELFF; CDR3nt: TGTGCCAGCAGTATCAACTATTACACCGGGGAGCTGTTTTTT
v_gene: TRBV19; d_gene: -; j_gene: TRBJ2-7; abundance: -; CDR3aa: CASSPQSGRTYEQYF; CDR3nt: TGTGCCAGTAGCCCCCAAAGCGGGCGGACCTACGAGCAGTACTTC
v_gene: TRBV4-2; d_gene: TRBD2; j_gene: TRBJ2-7; abundance: -; CDR3aa: CASSPVGREGSYEQYF; CDR3nt: TGTGCCAGCAGCCCAGTGGGGCGGGAGGGCTCCTACGAGCAGTACTTC
v_gene: TRBV10-3; d_gene: -; j_gene: TRBJ1-2; abundance: -; CDR3aa: CAIARPSGESGGYTF; CDR3nt: TGTGCCATCGCAAGGCCGTCAGGAGAGTCAGGGGGCTACACCTTC
v_gene: TRBV5-4; d_gene: -; j_gene: TRBJ2-5; abundance: -; CDR3aa: CASSFGSLGLETQYF; CDR3nt: TGTGCCAGCAGCTTTGGGAGTCTGGGTTTGGAGACCCAGTACTTC
v_gene: TRBV9; d_gene: TRBD2; j_gene: TRBJ2-3; abundance: -; CDR3aa: CASSVGLAGGTDTQYF; CDR3nt: TGTGCCAGCAGCGTAGGGCTAGCGGGAGGAACAGATACGCAGTATTTT
v_gene: TRBV7-2; d_gene: TRBD2; j_gene: TRBJ2-1; abundance: -; CDR3aa: CASSRSGRLSNEQFF; CDR3nt: TGTGCCAGCAGTCGTAGCGGGAGATTGTCCAATGAGCAGTTCTTC
v_gene: TRBV14; d_gene: -; j_gene: TRBJ2-2; abundance: once; CDR3aa: CASSPLHRDHTGELFF; CDR3nt: TGTGCCAGCAGCCCGTTGCACAGGGACCACACCGGGGAGCTGTTTTTT
v_gene: TRBV7-9; d_gene: -; j_gene: TRBJ1-2; abundance: -; CDR3aa: CASSLERGHGYTF; CDR3nt: TGTGCCAGCAGCTTAGAAAGGGGCCATGGCTACACCTTC
v_gene: TRBV28; d_gene: TRBD2; j_gene: TRBJ2-1; abundance: -; CDR3aa: CASSLTSGGANEQFF; CDR3nt: TGTGCCAGCAGTTTAACTAGCGGGGGGGCCAATGAGCAGTTCTTC
v_gene: TRBV19; d_gene: -; j_gene: TRBJ1-2; abundance: -; CDR3aa: CASSPPGDYGYTF; CDR3nt: TGTGCCAGTAGCCCCCCGGGTGACTATGGCTACACCTTC
v_gene: TRBV29-1; d_gene: TRBD1; j_gene: TRBJ1-1; abundance: -; CDR3aa: CSGRPGTGVNTEAFF; CDR3nt: TGCAGCGGCCGTCCCGGGACAGGTGTGAACACTGAAGCTTTCTTT
v_gene: TRBV5-5; d_gene: TRBD2; j_gene: TRBJ2-1; abundance: -; CDR3aa: CASSKRGGESHEQFF; CDR3nt: TGTGCCAGCAGCAAACGGGGGGGCGAGTCCCATGAGCAGTTCTTC
v_gene: TRBV15; d_gene: TRBD2; j_gene: TRBJ2-5; abundance: -; CDR3aa: CATARGLAGRTQYF; CDR3nt: TGTGCCACCGCAAGGGGACTAGCGGGGAGGACCCAGTACTTC
v_gene: TRBV5-1; d_gene: TRBD1; j_gene: TRBJ1-3; abundance: -; CDR3aa: CASSLEGGGGNTIYF; CDR3nt: TGCGCCAGCAGCTTGGAAGGGGGCGGTGGAAACACCATATATTTT
v_gene: TRBV10-2; d_gene: -; j_gene: TRBJ1-4; abundance: once; CDR3aa: CASSELRTPTSKEKLFF; CDR3nt: TGCGCCAGCAGTGAGTTAAGGACGCCGACTAGCAAGGAAAAACTGTTTTTT
v_gene: TRBV10-2; d_gene: TRBD1; j_gene: TRBJ1-2; abundance: -; CDR3aa: CASRGGQNYGYTF; CDR3nt: TGCGCCAGCAGGGGGGGACAGAACTATGGCTACACCTTC
v_gene: TRBV5-6; d_gene: -; j_gene: TRBJ1-1; abundance: -; CDR3aa: CASSSRVTGLEAFF; CDR3nt: TGTGCCAGCAGCTCGCGAGTTACAGGGCTTGAAGCTTTCTTT
v_gene: TRBV10-2; d_gene: TRBD2; j_gene: TRBJ2-1; abundance: -; CDR3aa: CASSAVGRGTRYNEQFF; CDR3nt: TGCGCCAGCAGTGCAGTCGGGAGGGGGACTCGATACAATGAGCAGTTCTTC
v_gene: TRBV9; d_gene: TRBD1; j_gene: TRBJ2-2; abundance: -; CDR3aa: CASSPGQGAIGAGELFF; CDR3nt: TGTGCCAGCAGCCCCGGACAGGGTGCGATAGGGGCCGGGGAGCTGTTTTTT
v_gene: TRBV2; d_gene: TRBD1; j_gene: TRBJ2-2; abundance: -; CDR3aa: CASRAPGQGAGELFF; CDR3nt: TGTGCCAGCAGGGCCCCGGGACAGGGGGCCGGGGAGCTGTTTTTT
v_gene: TRBV3-1/TRBV3-2; d_gene: -; j_gene: TRBJ1-4; abundance: few; CDR3aa: CASSQVGGFNEKLFF; CDR3nt: TGTGCCAGCAGCCAAGTCGGGGGGTTTAATGAAAAACTGTTTTTT
v_gene: TRBV6-6; d_gene: -; j_gene: TRBJ2-2; abundance: -; CDR3aa: CASSQQANTGELFF; CDR3nt: TGTGCCAGCAGCCAACAAGCGAACACCGGGGAGCTGTTTTTT
v_gene: TRBV6-1; d_gene: TRBD2; j_gene: TRBJ2-3; abundance: once; CDR3aa: CASSEGAGDTDTQYF; CDR3nt: TGTGCCAGCAGTGAAGGAGCGGGAGACACAGATACGCAGTATTTT
v_gene: TRBV28; d_gene: -; j_gene: TRBJ1-2; abundance: few; CDR3aa: CASTPGNYGYTF; CDR3nt: TGTGCCAGCACCCCAGGAAACTATGGCTACACCTTC
v_gene: TRBV28; d_gene: TRBD2; j_gene: TRBJ2-1; abundance: -; CDR3aa: CASSLSGGGGYEQFF; CDR3nt: TGTGCCAGCAGTTTATCCGGGGGGGGTGGTTATGAGCAGTTCTTC
v_gene: TRBV9; d_gene: -; j_gene: TRBJ1-5; abundance: -; CDR3aa: CASSGTPEDQPQHF; CDR3nt: TGTGCCAGCAGCGGAACACCAGAGGATCAGCCCCAGCATTTT
v_gene: TRBV27; d_gene: -; j_gene: TRBJ1-2; abundance: -; CDR3aa: CASSFDKNYGYTF; CDR3nt: TGTGCCAGCAGCTTCGACAAGAACTATGGCTACACCTTC
v_gene: TRBV9; d_gene: -; j_gene: TRBJ1-2; abundance: -; CDR3aa: CASSVGGPEIYGYTF; CDR3nt: TGTGCCAGCAGCGTAGGCGGGCCGGAAATCTATGGCTACACCTTC
v_gene: TRBV28; d_gene: -; j_gene: TRBJ1-1; abundance: -; CDR3aa: CASSLIDWGERDTEAFF; CDR3nt: TGTGCCAGCAGTTTAATTGATTGGGGCGAGCGTGACACTGAAGCTTTCTTT
v_gene: TRBV10-3; d_gene: TRBD2; j_gene: TRBJ2-3; abundance: -; CDR3aa: CATAATSGGTDTQYF; CDR3nt: TGTGCCACCGCGGCTACTAGCGGGGGCACAGATACGCAGTATTTT
v_gene: TRBV19; d_gene: -; j_gene: TRBJ2-5; abundance: -; CDR3aa: CASSRGNRETQYF; CDR3nt: TGTGCCAGTAGCCGGGGAAATAGGGAGACCCAGTACTTC
v_gene: TRBV27; d_gene: -; j_gene: TRBJ2-1; abundance: -; CDR3aa: CASSASPSSYNEQFF; CDR3nt: TGTGCCAGCAGTGCCTCACCGAGCTCCTACAATGAGCAGTTCTTC
v_gene: TRBV18; d_gene: -; j_gene: TRBJ2-1; abundance: -; CDR3aa: CASRPPYGNLYNEQFF; CDR3nt: TGTGCCAGCAGGCCTCCCTACGGGAACCTCTACAATGAGCAGTTCTTC
v_gene: TRBV14; d_gene: TRBD1; j_gene: TRBJ2-4; abundance: -; CDR3aa: CASSPDRVLNIQYF; CDR3nt: TGTGCCAGCAGCCCCGACAGGGTTCTGAACATTCAGTACTTC
v_gene: TRBV27; d_gene: -; j_gene: TRBJ2-5; abundance: -; CDR3aa: CASSLRSSSQETQYF; CDR3nt: TGTGCCAGCAGTTTGCGTTCATCGTCCCAAGAGACCCAGTACTTC
v_gene: TRBV7-8; d_gene: -; j_gene: TRBJ1-1; abundance: -; CDR3aa: CASSPTVAGVSTEAFF; CDR3nt: TGTGCCAGCAGCCCGACAGTAGCAGGGGTCTCCACTGAAGCTTTCTTT
v_gene: TRBV28; d_gene: -; j_gene: TRBJ1-1; abundance: -; CDR3aa: CASSLRQYNTEAFF; CDR3nt: TGTGCCAGCAGTTTGAGACAGTACAACACTGAAGCTTTCTTT
v_gene: TRBV6-1; d_gene: -; j_gene: TRBJ1-5; abundance: -; CDR3aa: CASSELRGQSHYQPQHF; CDR3nt: TGTGCCAGCAGTGAACTAAGAGGACAGTCACATTATCAGCCCCAGCATTTT
v_gene: TRBV20-1; d_gene: -; j_gene: TRBJ1-1; abundance: few; CDR3aa: CSATGNTEAFF; CDR3nt: TGCAGTGCTACGGGGAACACTGAAGCTTTCTTT
v_gene: TRBV4-1; d_gene: -; j_gene: TRBJ2-1; abundance: -; CDR3aa: CASSQDQRLGASGEQFF; CDR3nt: TGCGCCAGCAGCCAAGATCAGAGATTGGGGGCCTCGGGTGAGCAGTTCTTC
v_gene: TRBV11-1; d_gene: -; j_gene: TRBJ2-5; abundance: few; CDR3aa: CASRNLGQGVETQYF; CDR3nt: TGTGCCAGCAGAAACTTAGGGCAAGGGGTCGAGACCCAGTACTTC
v_gene: TRBV29-1; d_gene: -; j_gene: TRBJ1-2; abundance: -; CDR3aa: CSATALTNYGYTF; CDR3nt: TGCAGCGCGACAGCTCTAACTAACTATGGCTACACCTTC
v_gene: TRBV7-9; d_gene: -; j_gene: TRBJ2-3; abundance: -; CDR3aa: CASSLEAAGSTDTQYF; CDR3nt: TGTGCCAGCAGCTTAGAGGCCGCGGGCAGCACAGATACGCAGTATTTT
v_gene: TRBV5-1; d_gene: TRBD1; j_gene: TRBJ2-5; abundance: many; CDR3aa: CASSPNPTGVTGETQYF; CDR3nt: TGCGCCAGCAGCCCGAACCCCACAGGGGTAACGGGAGAGACCCAGTACTTC
v_gene: TRBV11-1; d_gene: -; j_gene: TRBJ2-7; abundance: -; CDR3aa: CASSHDRKAYEQYF; CDR3nt: TGTGCCAGCAGCCATGACAGGAAGGCCTACGAGCAGTACTTC
v_gene: TRBV18; d_gene: TRBD1; j_gene: TRBJ1-4; abundance: -; CDR3aa: CASSPNPGQYEKLFF; CDR3nt: TGTGCCAGCTCACCCAACCCGGGACAGTATGAAAAACTGTTTTTT
v_gene: TRBV14; d_gene: -; j_gene: TRBJ2-4; abundance: -; CDR3aa: CASSHGQKNIQYF; CDR3nt: TGTGCCAGCAGCCATGGACAGAAAAACATTCAGTACTTC